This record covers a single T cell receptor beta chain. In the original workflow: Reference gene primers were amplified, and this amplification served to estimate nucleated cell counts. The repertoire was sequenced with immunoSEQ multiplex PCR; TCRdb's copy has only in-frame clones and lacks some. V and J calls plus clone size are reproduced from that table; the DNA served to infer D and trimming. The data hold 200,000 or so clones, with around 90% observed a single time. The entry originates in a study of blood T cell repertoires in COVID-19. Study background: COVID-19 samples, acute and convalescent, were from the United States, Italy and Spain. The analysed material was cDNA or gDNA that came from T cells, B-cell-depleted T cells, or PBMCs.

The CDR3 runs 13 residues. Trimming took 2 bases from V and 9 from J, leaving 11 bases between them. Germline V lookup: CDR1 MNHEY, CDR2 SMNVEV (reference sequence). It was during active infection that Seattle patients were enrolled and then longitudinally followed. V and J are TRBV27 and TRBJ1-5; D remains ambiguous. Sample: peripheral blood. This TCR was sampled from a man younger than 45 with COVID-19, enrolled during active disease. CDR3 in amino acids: CASSLIGLAPQHF. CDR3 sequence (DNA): TGTGCCAGCAGTTTAATTGGGTTAGCGCCCCAGCATTTT.